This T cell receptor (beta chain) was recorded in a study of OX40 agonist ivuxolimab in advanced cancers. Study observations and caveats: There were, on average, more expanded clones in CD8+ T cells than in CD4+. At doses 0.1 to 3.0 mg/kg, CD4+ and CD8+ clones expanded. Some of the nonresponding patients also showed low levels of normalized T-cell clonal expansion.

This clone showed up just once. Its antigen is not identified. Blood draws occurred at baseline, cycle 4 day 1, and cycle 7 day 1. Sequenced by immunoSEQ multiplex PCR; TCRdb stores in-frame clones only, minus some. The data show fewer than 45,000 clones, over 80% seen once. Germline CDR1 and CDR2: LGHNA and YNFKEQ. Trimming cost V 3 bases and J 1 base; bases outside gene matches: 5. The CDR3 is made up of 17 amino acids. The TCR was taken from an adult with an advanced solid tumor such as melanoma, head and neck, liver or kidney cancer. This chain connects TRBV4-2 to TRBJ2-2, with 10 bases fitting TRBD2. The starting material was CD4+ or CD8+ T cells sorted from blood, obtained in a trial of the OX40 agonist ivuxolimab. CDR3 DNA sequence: TGTGCCAGCAGCCATCCAGCGGGGGGGCAGAACACCGGGGAGCTGTTTTTT. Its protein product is CASSHPAGGQNTGELFF.